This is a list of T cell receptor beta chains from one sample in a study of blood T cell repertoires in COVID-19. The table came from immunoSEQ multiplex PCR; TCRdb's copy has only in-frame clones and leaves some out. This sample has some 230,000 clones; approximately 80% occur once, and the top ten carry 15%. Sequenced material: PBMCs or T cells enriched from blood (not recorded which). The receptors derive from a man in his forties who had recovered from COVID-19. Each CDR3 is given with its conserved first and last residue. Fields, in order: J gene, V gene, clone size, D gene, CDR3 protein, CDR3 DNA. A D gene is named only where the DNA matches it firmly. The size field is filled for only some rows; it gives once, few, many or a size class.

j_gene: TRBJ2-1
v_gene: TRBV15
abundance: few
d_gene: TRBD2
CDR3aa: CATGEGLAQFF
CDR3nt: TGTGCCACCGGAGAAGGACTAGCGCAGTTCTTC

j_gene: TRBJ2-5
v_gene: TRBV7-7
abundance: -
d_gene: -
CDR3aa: CASSLGVGGAGETQYF
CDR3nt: TGTGCCAGCAGCTTGGGTGTAGGGGGAGCGGGGGAGACCCAGTACTTC

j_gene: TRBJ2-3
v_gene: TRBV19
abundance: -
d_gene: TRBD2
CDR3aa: CASSWSGASTDTQYF
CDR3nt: TGTGCCAGTAGTTGGAGCGGGGCAAGCACAGATACGCAGTATTTT

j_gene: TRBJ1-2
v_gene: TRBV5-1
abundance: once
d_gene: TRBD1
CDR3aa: CASTSGGTGPYGYTF
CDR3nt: TGCGCCAGCACATCTGGCGGGACAGGCCCGTATGGCTACACCTTC

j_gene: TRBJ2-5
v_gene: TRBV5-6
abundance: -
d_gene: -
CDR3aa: CASSGRGQETQYF
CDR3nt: TGTGCCAGCAGCGGGAGGGGGCAAGAGACCCAGTACTTC

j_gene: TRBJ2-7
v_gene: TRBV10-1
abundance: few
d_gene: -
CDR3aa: CASSGHHEQYF
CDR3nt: TGCGCCAGCAGTGGACACCACGAGCAGTACTTC

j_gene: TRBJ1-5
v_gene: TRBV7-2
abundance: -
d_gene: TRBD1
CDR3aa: CASSFGGDRRVQPQHF
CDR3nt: TGTGCCAGCAGCTTTGGGGGGGACAGGAGGGTTCAGCCCCAGCATTTT

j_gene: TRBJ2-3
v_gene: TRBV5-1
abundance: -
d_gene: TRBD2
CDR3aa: CASSTWTSGATDTQYF
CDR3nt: TGCGCCAGCAGCACCTGGACTAGCGGAGCTACAGATACGCAGTATTTT

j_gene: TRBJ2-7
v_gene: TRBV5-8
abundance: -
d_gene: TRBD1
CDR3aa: CASSHRDRPYEQYF
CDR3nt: TGTGCCAGCAGCCACCGGGACAGGCCCTACGAGCAGTACTTC

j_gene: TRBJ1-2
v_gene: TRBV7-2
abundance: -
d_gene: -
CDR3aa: CASSLGQGSNGYTF
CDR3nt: TGTGCCAGCAGCTTAGGCCAGGGATCGAATGGCTACACCTTC

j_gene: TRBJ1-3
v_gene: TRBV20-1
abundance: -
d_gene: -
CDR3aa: CSARRETIYF
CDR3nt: TGCAGTGCTCGGAGGGAGACCATATATTTT

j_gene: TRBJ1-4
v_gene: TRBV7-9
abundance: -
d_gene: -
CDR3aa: CASSVADSELFF
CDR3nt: TGTGCCAGCAGCGTAGCCGATTCGGAACTGTTTTTT

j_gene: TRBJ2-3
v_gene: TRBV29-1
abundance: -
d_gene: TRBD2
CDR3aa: CSVVYVGLVQDTQYF
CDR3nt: TGCAGCGTTGTGTATGTAGGACTAGTTCAAGATACGCAGTATTTT

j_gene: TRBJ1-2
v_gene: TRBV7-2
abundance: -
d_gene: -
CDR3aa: CASSFRSVRDYGYTF
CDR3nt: TGTGCCAGCAGCTTTCGTTCTGTACGCGACTATGGCTACACCTTC

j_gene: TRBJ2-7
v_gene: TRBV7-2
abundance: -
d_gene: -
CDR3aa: CASSLARNEQYF
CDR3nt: TGTGCCAGCAGTTTGGCCCGCAACGAGCAGTACTTC

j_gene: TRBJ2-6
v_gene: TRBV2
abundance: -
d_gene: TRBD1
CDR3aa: CASTGTAPGGANVLTF
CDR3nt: TGTGCCAGCACCGGGACAGCTCCTGGTGGGGCCAACGTCCTGACTTTC

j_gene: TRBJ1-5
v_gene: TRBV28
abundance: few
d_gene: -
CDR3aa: CASSLRGRGNQPQHF
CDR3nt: TGTGCCAGCAGTTTGAGAGGCCGGGGCAATCAGCCCCAGCATTTT